This T cell receptor (beta chain) came from a study of blood T cell repertoires in COVID-19. The wider study: Acute-phase and convalescent COVID-19 samples originated in the United States, Italy and Spain. The cDNA or gDNA used as material had been derived from T cells, B-cell-depleted T cells, or PBMCs.

Trimming stripped 4 bases from V and 7 bases from J, with 18 bases between. Germline loops: CDR1 MNHEY, CDR2 SMNVEV (reference sequence). This CDR3 has 15 residues. In the authors' workflow: Researchers report that nucleated cell counts were estimated from reference gene primer amplification. Data came from immunoSEQ multiplex PCR; TCRdb stores just in-frame clones and leaves some out. V and J calls plus clone size are reproduced from that table; the DNA served to infer D and trimming. The data show 83,000 or so clones, 60% to 85% seen once. The chain uses TRBV27 and TRBJ2-3, with D perhaps TRBD2 (6 bases). The receptor's source is an elderly woman with acute or convalescent COVID-19. What was sequenced was peripheral blood. CDR3 residues: CASSSGVHLGYTQYF. Here the CDR3 DNA reads TGTGCCAGCAGTTCGGGGGTCCACCTAGGATATACGCAGTATTTT.